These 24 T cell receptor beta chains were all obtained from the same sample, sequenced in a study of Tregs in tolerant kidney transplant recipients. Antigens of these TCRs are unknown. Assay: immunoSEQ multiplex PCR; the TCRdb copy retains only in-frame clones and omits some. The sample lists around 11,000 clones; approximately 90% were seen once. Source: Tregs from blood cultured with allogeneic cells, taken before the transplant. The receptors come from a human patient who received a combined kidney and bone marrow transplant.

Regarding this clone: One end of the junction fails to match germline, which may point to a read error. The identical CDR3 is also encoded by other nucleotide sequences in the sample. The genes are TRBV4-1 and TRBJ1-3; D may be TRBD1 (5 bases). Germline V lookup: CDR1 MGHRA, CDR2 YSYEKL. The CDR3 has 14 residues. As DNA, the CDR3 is TGCGCCAGCAGCCAGGGGACCTTTGGAAACACCATATACTTT. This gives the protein CASSQGTFGNTIYF.

The CDR3 spells CAWRQGDQPQHF. CDR3 in DNA: TGTGCCTGGAGACAAGGCGATCAGCCCCAGCATTTT. This rearrangement joins TRBV30 to TRBJ1-5, with D uncertain. V was shortened by 3 bases and J by 5 bases, with 8 bases between the two germline ends. The CDR3 sequence is 12 residues long. Germline lookup yields CDR1 GTSNPN and CDR2 SVGIG (reference sequence).

CDR3 amino acids: CASSETTGAHTTDTQYF. The CDR3 DNA reads TGTGCCAGCAGTGAAACCACCGGGGCGCACACAACAGATACGCAGTATTTT. The chain employs TRBV28 and TRBJ2-3; the D call may be TRBD1 or TRBD2 (5 bases each). Trimming cost V 5 bases and J 3 bases, with 21 bases left between them. Germline CDR1 reads MDHEN; CDR2 reads SYDVKM. This CDR3 has 17 amino acids.

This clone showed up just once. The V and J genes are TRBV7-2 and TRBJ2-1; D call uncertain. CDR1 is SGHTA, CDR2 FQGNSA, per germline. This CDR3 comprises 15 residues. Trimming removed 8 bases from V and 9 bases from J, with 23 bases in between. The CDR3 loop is CASRYVETSPLEQFF. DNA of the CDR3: TGTGCCAGCCGTTACGTCGAGACTTCCCCCCTTGAGCAGTTCTTC.

This CDR3 is CASSPGTGDYQPQHF. The CDR3 DNA is TGCGCCAGCAGCCCCGGGACAGGGGATTATCAGCCCCAGCATTTT. V usage is TRBV5-1 and J usage is TRBJ1-5; 10 positions agree with TRBD1. V trimming: 4 bases; J trimming: 5 bases; junction bases outside the gene matches: 6. The length of the CDR3 is 15 residues. The germline CDR1 and CDR2 sequences are SGHRS and YFSETQ.

CDR3 residues: CASSLYGQVMGYTF. The CDR3 nucleotides read TGTGCCAGCAGCTTATACGGACAGGTTATGGGCTACACCTTC. The J gene is TRBJ1-2, the V gene TRBV11-2; 7 bases are shared with TRBD1. V shed 2 bases and J 8 bases; nucleotides not matched to a gene: 8. Looked up from germline, CDR1 is SGHAT and CDR2 is FQNNGV. There are 14 residues in the CDR3.

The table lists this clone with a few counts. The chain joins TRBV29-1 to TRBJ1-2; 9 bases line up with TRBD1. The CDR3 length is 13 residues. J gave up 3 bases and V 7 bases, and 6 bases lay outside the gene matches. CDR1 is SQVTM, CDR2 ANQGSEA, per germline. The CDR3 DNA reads TGCAGCGCTGGACAGGGGATCTACTATGGCTACACCTTC. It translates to CSAGQGIYYGYTF.

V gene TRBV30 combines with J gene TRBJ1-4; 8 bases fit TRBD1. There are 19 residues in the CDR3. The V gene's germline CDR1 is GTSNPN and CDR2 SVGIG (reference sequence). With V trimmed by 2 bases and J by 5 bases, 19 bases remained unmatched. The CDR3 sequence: CAWSRSGLRGRGGNEKLFF. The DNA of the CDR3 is TGTGCCTGGAGTCGTTCCGGACTCAGGGGGCGCGGAGGGAATGAAAAACTGTTTTTT.

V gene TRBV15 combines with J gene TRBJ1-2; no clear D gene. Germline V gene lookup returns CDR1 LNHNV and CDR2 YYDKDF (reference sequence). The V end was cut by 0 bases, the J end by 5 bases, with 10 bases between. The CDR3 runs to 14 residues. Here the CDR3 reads CATSRESRSYGYTF. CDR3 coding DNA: TGTGCCACCAGCAGAGAGAGTAGAAGTTATGGCTACACCTTC. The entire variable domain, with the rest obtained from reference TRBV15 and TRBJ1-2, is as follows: DAMVIQNPRYQVTQFGKPVTLSCSQTLNHNVMYWYQQKSSQAPKLLFHYYDKDFNNEADTPDNFQSRRPNTSFCFLDIRSPGLGDTAMYLCATSRESRSYGYTFGSGTRLTVV.

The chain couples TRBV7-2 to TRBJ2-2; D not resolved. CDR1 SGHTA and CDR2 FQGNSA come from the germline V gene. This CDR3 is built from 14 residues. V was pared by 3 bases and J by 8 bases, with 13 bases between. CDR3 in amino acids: CASSLGRVVGELFF. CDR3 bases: TGTGCCAGCAGCTTGGGCCGGGTTGTGGGGGAGCTGTTTTTT.

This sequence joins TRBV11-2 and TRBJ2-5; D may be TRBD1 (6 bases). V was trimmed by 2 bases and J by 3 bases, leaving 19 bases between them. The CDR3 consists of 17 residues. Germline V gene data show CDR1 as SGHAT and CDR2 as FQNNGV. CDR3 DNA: TGTGCCAGCAGCTTAATCGGTAATCGACAGGTAAAAGAGACCCAGTACTTC. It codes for CASSLIGNRQVKETQYF.

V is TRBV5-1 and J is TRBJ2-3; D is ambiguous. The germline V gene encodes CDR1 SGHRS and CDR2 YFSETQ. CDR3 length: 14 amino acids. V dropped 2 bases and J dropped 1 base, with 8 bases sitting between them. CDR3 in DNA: TGCGCCAGCAGCTTTGAGGTCGGCACAGATACGCAGTATTTT. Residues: CASSFEVGTDTQYF.

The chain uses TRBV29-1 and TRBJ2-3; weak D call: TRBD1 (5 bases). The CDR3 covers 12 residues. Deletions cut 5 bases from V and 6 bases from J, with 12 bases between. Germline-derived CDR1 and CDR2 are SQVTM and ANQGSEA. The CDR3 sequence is CSVLKGLDTQYF. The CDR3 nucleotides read TGCAGCGTTCTAAAGGGGTTGGATACGCAGTATTTT.

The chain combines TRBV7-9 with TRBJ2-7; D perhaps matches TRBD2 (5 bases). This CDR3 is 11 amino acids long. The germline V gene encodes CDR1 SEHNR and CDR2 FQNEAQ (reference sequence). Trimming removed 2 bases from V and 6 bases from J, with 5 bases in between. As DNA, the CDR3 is TGTGCCAGCAGCTTAACTAGCGAGCAGTACTTC. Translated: CASSLTSEQYF.

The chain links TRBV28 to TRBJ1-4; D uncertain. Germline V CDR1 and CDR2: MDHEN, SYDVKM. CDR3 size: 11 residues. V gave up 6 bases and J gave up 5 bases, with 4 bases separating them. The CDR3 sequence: CASRLNEKLFF. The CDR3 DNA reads TGTGCCAGCAGACTAAATGAAAAACTGTTTTTT.

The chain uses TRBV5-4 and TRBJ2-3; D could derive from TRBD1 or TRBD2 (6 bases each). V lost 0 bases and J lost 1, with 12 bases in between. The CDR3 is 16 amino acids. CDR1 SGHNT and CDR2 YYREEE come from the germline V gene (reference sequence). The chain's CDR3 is CASSLVGGGGTDTQYF. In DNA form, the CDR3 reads TGTGCCAGCAGCTTGGTAGGGGGAGGAGGCACAGATACGCAGTATTTT.

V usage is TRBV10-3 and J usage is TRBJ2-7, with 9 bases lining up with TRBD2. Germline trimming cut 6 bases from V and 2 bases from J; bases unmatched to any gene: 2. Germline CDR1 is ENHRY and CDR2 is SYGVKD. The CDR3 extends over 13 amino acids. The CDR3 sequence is CAIRERGAYEQYF. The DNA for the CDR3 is TGTGCCATCAGGGAGCGGGGGGCCTACGAGCAGTACTTC.

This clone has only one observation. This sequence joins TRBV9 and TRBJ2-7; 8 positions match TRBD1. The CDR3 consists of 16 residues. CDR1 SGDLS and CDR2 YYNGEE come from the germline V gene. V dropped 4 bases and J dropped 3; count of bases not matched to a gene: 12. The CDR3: CASSTHAGQGDYEQYF. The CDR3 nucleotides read TGTGCCAGCAGCACCCACGCTGGACAGGGAGACTACGAGCAGTACTTC.

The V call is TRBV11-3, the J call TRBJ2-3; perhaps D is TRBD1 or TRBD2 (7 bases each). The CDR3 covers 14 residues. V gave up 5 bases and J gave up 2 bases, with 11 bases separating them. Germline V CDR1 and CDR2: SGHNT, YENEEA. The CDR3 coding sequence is TGTGCCAGCAGCCCAGGGGGGGCCACAGATACGCAGTATTTT. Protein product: CASSPGGATDTQYF.

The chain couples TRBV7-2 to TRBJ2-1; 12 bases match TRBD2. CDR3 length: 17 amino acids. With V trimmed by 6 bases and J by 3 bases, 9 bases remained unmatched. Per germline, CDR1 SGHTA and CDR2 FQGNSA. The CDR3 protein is CASRPSGTSGLYNEQFF. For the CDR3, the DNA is TGTGCCAGCAGGCCCTCCGGGACTAGCGGGCTCTACAATGAGCAGTTCTTC.

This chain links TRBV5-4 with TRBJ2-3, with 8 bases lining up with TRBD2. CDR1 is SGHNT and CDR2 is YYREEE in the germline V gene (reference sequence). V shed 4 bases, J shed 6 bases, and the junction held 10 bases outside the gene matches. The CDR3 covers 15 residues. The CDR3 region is CASSARDGRGDTQYF. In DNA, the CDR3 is TGTGCCAGCAGCGCCCGGGACGGGAGGGGTGATACGCAGTATTTT.

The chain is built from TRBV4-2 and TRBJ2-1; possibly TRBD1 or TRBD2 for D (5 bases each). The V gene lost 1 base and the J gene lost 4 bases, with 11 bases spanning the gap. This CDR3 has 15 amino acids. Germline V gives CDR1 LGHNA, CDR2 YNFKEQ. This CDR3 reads CASSQGAGAYNEQFF. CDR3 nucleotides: TGTGCCAGCAGCCAAGGTGCCGGGGCATACAATGAGCAGTTCTTC.

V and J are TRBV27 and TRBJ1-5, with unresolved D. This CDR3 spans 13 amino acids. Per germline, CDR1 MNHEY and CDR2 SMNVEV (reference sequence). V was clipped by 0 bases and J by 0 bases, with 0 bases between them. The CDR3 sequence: CASSLSSNQPQHF. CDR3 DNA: TGTGCCAGCAGTTTATCTAGCAATCAGCCCCAGCATTTT.

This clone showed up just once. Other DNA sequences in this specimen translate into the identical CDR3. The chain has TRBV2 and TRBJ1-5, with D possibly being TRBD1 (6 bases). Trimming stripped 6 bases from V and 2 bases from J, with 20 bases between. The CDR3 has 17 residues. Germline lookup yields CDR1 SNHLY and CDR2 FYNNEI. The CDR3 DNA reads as TGTGCCAGCAGGAGGGTAAGGGGGAGTAGTGGCAATCAGCCCCAGCATTTT. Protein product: CASRRVRGSSGNQPQHF.